This entry concerns a single T cell receptor (beta chain). Its antigen remains unidentified. This sample is drawn from a study of chemoradiotherapy in HPV16-positive cancers. Study results and limitations: The functional HPV-specific definition rests on just a couple of HPV16-positive patients. In HPV16-positive patients, HPV-responsive T-cell expansion tracked better recurrence-free survival. Candidate HPV-specific clones and E7-related TCR motifs grew in tumor during treatment.

Profiled with immunoSEQ multiplex PCR; TCRdb holds only in-frame clones, not every one. The repertoire has just under 40,000 clones, approximately 73% of them found once; the top ten carry about 5.5%. Germline V gene lookup returns CDR1 SGHTA and CDR2 FQGTGA. This CDR3 has 14 amino acids. Trimming stripped 5 bases from V and 8 bases from J, with 16 bases between. Samples were taken several times over chemoradiotherapy. Sample: blood, taken from a patient who underwent chemoradiotherapy. The chain links TRBV7-3 to TRBJ2-1, with TRBD1 as a possible D gene (6 bases). This TCR was recovered from a human donor with HPV-associated anogenital cancer. The CDR3, as DNA: TGTGCCAGCAGCCCAGGGGCCCCCCGGGATGAGCAGTTCTTC. Amino acid sequence: CASSPGAPRDEQFF.